The rows below give T cell receptor beta chains drawn from one sample of a study of metastatic and nonmetastatic thyroid tumors. TCRdb re-called the PCR reads via MiXCR. The sample yields tens of thousands of clones, 12% seen once. Sequencing used blood. All receptors derive from a female donor with papillary thyroid cancer or a benign thyroid nodule (not recorded which). Some clones in this sample may be carry-over from other donors' samples. Each CDR3 is given with its conserved first and last residue. A D gene is named only where the DNA matches it firmly.

CDR3 length,J gene,D gene,V gene,CDR3 protein
18,TRBJ1-4,-,TRBV28,CASSPSYTPRGTNEKLFF
16,TRBJ1-6,-,TRBV20-1,CSARVLGISYNSPLHF
15,TRBJ1-1,TRBD1,TRBV7-9,CASSPAGGYGTEAFF
16,TRBJ2-1,-,TRBV12-3/TRBV12-4,CASRSRGVQNYNEQFF
16,TRBJ2-1,-,TRBV4-1,CASSHETPTSYNEQFF
15,TRBJ1-4,TRBD1,TRBV12-3/TRBV12-4,CASRKEQGTNEKLFF
17,TRBJ2-1,TRBD2,TRBV4-2,CASSKLSGTSSYNEQFF
17,TRBJ2-7,TRBD1,TRBV7-8,CASSLEGRGQPSYEQYF
12,TRBJ2-1,-,TRBV3-1,CASSQEGVRQFF
14,TRBJ1-1,TRBD1,TRBV5-6,CASSGTGAVAEAFF
18,TRBJ2-6,-,TRBV2,CASSELGVLSSGANVLTF
13,TRBJ2-7,-,TRBV7-2,CASRGTGSNEQYF
15,TRBJ2-1,-,TRBV4-3,CASSQDRGYYNEQFF
14,TRBJ1-5,TRBD1,TRBV15,CATSRGTGLQPQHF
15,TRBJ2-7,TRBD2,TRBV6-2/TRBV6-3,CASSYGGGSGDEQYF
18,TRBJ2-5,TRBD2,TRBV4-2,CASSQGIQREVGRETQYF
16,TRBJ2-1,TRBD2,TRBV19,CASSSQLASSDNEQFF
15,TRBJ2-5,-,TRBV28,CASSRREQSKETQYF
12,TRBJ2-7,-,TRBV7-2,CASGFNTYEQYF
14,TRBJ2-1,-,TRBV20-1,CSARESSYLGKQFF
12,TRBJ2-7,-,TRBV6-1,CASSESRWEQYF
13,TRBJ2-3,TRBD1,TRBV3-1,CASSPQGGGTQYF
15,TRBJ2-3,-,TRBV15,CATSRDPPGGGTQYF
18,TRBJ2-5,-,TRBV4-1,CASSHEKIVVSNNNEQYF
18,TRBJ2-4,-,TRBV11-1,CASSSTGGGRESKNIQYF
15,TRBJ2-7,TRBD2,TRBV3-1,CASSPWTSGSYEQYF
13,TRBJ2-6,-,TRBV3-1,CASSLSGANVLTF
12,TRBJ2-7,-,TRBV6-1,CASSPRGYEQYF
13,TRBJ1-5,-,TRBV24-1,CATAIAGNQPQHF
14,TRBJ2-7,-,TRBV3-1,CASSQDPSSYEQYF
13,TRBJ2-5,-,TRBV18,CASSVSAEETQYF
13,TRBJ1-2,-,TRBV2,CASRGGTAYGYTF
14,TRBJ1-2,TRBD1,TRBV24-1,CATSCTGVPYGYTF
14,TRBJ1-5,-,TRBV28,CASRTTGSGQPQHF
12,TRBJ1-2,-,TRBV6-2/TRBV6-3,CASSPRTDGYTF
15,TRBJ2-7,TRBD1,TRBV28,CASKGLGQGSYEQYF
16,TRBJ2-5,TRBD1,TRBV11-1,CASSSRGNRGTENQYF
15,TRBJ2-3,TRBD2,TRBV28,CASSLGLTPTDTQYF
14,TRBJ2-1,-,TRBV9,CASSVSTGNNEQFF
13,TRBJ2-5,-,TRBV7-9,CASSPPAQETQYF
13,TRBJ2-7,-,TRBV11-2,CASRQTGSYEQYF
16,TRBJ2-1,-,TRBV28,CASSSLAAGSYNEQFF
12,TRBJ2-1,-,TRBV5-6,CASRLGPNEQFF
14,TRBJ2-7,-,TRBV7-2,CASTLRSLENEQYF
19,TRBJ2-1,TRBD2,TRBV6-4,CASTQRGLAGGVPYNEQFF
16,TRBJ2-1,TRBD2,TRBV27,CASSSEGGRAKNEQFF
15,TRBJ2-1,TRBD2,TRBV27,CASSSLGLAGELQFF
14,TRBJ1-4,-,TRBV30,CAWSVAPGGEKLFF
13,TRBJ1-1,-,TRBV5-6,CASSLAVNTEAFF
14,TRBJ1-1,-,TRBV30,CAWSVGGTNTEAFF
15,TRBJ1-5,-,TRBV7-2,CASSSQGGGGQPQHF
18,TRBJ2-1,-,TRBV6-5,CASSPYSLGGLGQGEQFF
18,TRBJ2-2,TRBD2,TRBV24-1,CATSDRGLAGGPTGELFF
14,TRBJ2-3,TRBD2,TRBV5-4,CASNPAGGADTQYF
12,TRBJ2-7,-,TRBV3-1,CASSRSDYEQYF
16,TRBJ2-5,-,TRBV4-3,CASSQDSPGSGETQYF
14,TRBJ2-7,TRBD2,TRBV7-2,CASSRYVAGYEQYF